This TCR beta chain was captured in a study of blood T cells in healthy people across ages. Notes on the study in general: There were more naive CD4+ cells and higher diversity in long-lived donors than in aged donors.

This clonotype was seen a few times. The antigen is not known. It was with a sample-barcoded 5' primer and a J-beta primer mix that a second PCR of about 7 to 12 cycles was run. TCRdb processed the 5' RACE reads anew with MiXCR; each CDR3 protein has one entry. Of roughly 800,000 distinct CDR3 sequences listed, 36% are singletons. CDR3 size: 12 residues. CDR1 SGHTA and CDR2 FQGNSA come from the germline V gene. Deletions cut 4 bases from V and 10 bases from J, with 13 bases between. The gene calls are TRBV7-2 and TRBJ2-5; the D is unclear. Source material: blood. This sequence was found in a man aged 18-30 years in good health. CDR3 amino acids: CASSSPPRIQYF. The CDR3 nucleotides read TGTGCCAGCAGCTCGCCCCCAAGGATCCAGTACTTC.